The clone carrying this TCR beta chain was counted a few times. As yet, its antigen is unknown. The study sampled blood at baseline, cycle 4 day 1, and cycle 7 day 1. The data derive from a study of OX40 agonist ivuxolimab in advanced cancers. General study points: Some patients who did not respond also had low normalized T-cell clonal expansion. At 0.1 to 3.0 mg/kg, clonal expansion of CD4+ and CD8+ blood T cells had occurred by week 6.

Libraries were prepared by immunoSEQ multiplex PCR; TCRdb keeps only in-frame clonotypes and omits some of them. This repertoire shows 90,000 to 130,000 clones, about nine tenths found once; its top ten account for 0.27%. Germline CDR1 reads SGHTA; CDR2 reads FQGNSA. V lost 1 base and J 4 bases, leaving 11 bases between the germline ends. The CDR3 sequence is 16 residues long. The starting material was CD4+ or CD8+ T cells sorted from blood, obtained in a trial of the OX40 agonist ivuxolimab. The chain combines TRBV7-2 with TRBJ2-6; a possible D gene is TRBD1 (5 bases). This receptor was taken from an adult with an advanced solid tumor such as melanoma, head and neck, liver or kidney cancer. CDR3 amino acids: CASSLVGARGANVLTF. Written as DNA, the CDR3 is TGTGCCAGCAGCTTAGTAGGGGCGCGAGGGGCCAACGTCCTGACTTTC.